This is a list of T cell receptor beta chains from one sample in a study of cytomegalovirus exposure and HLA in healthy donors. Method: immunoSEQ multiplex PCR; TCRdb's copy keeps in-frame clones and lacks some. The repertoire table contains about 200,000 clones. The specimen was PBMCs. The source is a girl between 2 and 10 years old in good health and CMV-seropositive. Each CDR3 is given with its conserved first and last residue. A D gene is named only where the DNA matches it firmly.

d_call: -; j_call: TRBJ2-1; v_call: TRBV28; cdr3_aa: CASSLPQVRLNEQFF; cdr3_nt: TGTGCCAGCAGTCTACCCCAGGTTAGGTTGAATGAGCAGTTCTTC
d_call: TRBD1; j_call: TRBJ2-2; v_call: TRBV28; cdr3_aa: CASSFGQGHSTGELFF; cdr3_nt: TGTGCCAGCAGTTTCGGACAGGGGCACTCCACCGGGGAGCTGTTTTTT
d_call: -; j_call: TRBJ1-2; v_call: TRBV7-3; cdr3_aa: CASSLDGGSGYGYTF; cdr3_nt: TGTGCCAGCAGCTTAGACGGGGGTTCCGGGTATGGCTACACCTTC
d_call: -; j_call: TRBJ2-7; v_call: TRBV7-2; cdr3_aa: CASSPDGAYEQYF; cdr3_nt: TGTGCCAGCAGCCCCGACGGAGCCTACGAGCAGTACTTC
d_call: -; j_call: TRBJ1-1; v_call: TRBV19; cdr3_aa: CASIWTATEAFF; cdr3_nt: TGTGCCAGTATTTGGACAGCAACTGAAGCTTTCTTT
d_call: -; j_call: TRBJ1-5; v_call: TRBV30; cdr3_aa: CAWSVTGSRSNQPQHF; cdr3_nt: TGTGCCTGGAGTGTAACAGGGAGCCGCAGCAATCAGCCCCAGCATTTT
d_call: -; j_call: TRBJ2-2; v_call: TRBV5-4; cdr3_aa: CASSKLAATGTGELFF; cdr3_nt: TGTGCCAGCAGCAAGTTAGCGGCCACGGGGACCGGGGAGCTGTTTTTT
d_call: -; j_call: TRBJ1-1; v_call: TRBV6-5; cdr3_aa: CASRPLQLGGTEAFF; cdr3_nt: TGTGCCAGCAGACCCCTTCAGTTGGGAGGCACTGAAGCTTTCTTT
d_call: TRBD1; j_call: TRBJ1-5; v_call: TRBV27; cdr3_aa: CASSLGQTNQPQHF; cdr3_nt: TGTGCCAGCAGTTTGGGACAGACAAATCAGCCCCAGCATTTT
d_call: -; j_call: TRBJ2-2; v_call: TRBV7-8; cdr3_aa: CASSSTARSGVSTGELFF; cdr3_nt: TGTGCCAGCAGCTCGACCGCACGCTCGGGAGTCTCCACCGGGGAGCTGTTTTTT
d_call: TRBD2; j_call: TRBJ2-5; v_call: TRBV27; cdr3_aa: CASSLFKLAGGMETQYF; cdr3_nt: TGTGCCAGCAGTTTATTTAAGCTAGCGGGAGGAATGGAGACCCAGTACTTC
d_call: -; j_call: TRBJ2-2; v_call: TRBV15; cdr3_aa: CATSKHPGELFF; cdr3_nt: TGTGCCACCAGTAAACATCCCGGGGAGCTGTTTTTT
d_call: TRBD1; j_call: TRBJ1-5; v_call: TRBV28; cdr3_aa: CASKQLDRGLQPQHF; cdr3_nt: TGTGCCAGCAAACAACTGGACAGGGGGCTGCAGCCCCAGCATTTT
d_call: TRBD2; j_call: TRBJ2-7; v_call: TRBV30; cdr3_aa: CAYPSGYYEQYF; cdr3_nt: TGTGCCTATCCTAGCGGATACTACGAGCAGTACTTC
d_call: -; j_call: TRBJ1-4; v_call: TRBV5-1; cdr3_aa: CASSLGVGGDEKLFF; cdr3_nt: TGCGCCAGCAGCTTGGGTGTGGGGGGGGATGAAAAACTGTTTTTT
d_call: TRBD2; j_call: TRBJ2-7; v_call: TRBV5-5; cdr3_aa: CASNHLAGYPYEQYF; cdr3_nt: TGTGCCAGCAATCACCTAGCGGGTTATCCCTACGAGCAGTACTTC
d_call: -; j_call: TRBJ2-7; v_call: TRBV10-1; cdr3_aa: CASSEALANEQYF; cdr3_nt: TGCGCCAGCAGTGAGGCGTTAGCGAACGAGCAGTACTTC
d_call: TRBD2; j_call: TRBJ2-7; v_call: TRBV7-9; cdr3_aa: CASSRTLAGGSYEQYF; cdr3_nt: TGTGCCAGCAGCCGCACACTAGCGGGAGGAAGCTACGAGCAGTACTTC
d_call: -; j_call: TRBJ2-1; v_call: TRBV28; cdr3_aa: CASSLFGEVPYNEQFF; cdr3_nt: TGTGCCAGCAGTTTATTCGGGGAAGTCCCCTACAATGAGCAGTTCTTC
d_call: TRBD2; j_call: TRBJ2-5; v_call: TRBV4-1; cdr3_aa: CASSQGGTSGRKQYF; cdr3_nt: TGCGCCAGCAGCCAAGGAGGGACTAGCGGGAGAAAGCAGTACTTC
d_call: TRBD2; j_call: TRBJ2-4; v_call: TRBV15; cdr3_aa: CATSRGLAGVPAGDIQYF; cdr3_nt: TGTGCCACCAGCAGAGGCCTAGCGGGAGTCCCCGCCGGGGACATTCAGTACTTC
d_call: -; j_call: TRBJ1-2; v_call: TRBV9; cdr3_aa: CASSVVGQGYGYTF; cdr3_nt: TGTGCCAGCAGCGTAGTAGGGCAGGGCTATGGCTACACCTTC
d_call: TRBD2; j_call: TRBJ2-3; v_call: TRBV7-3; cdr3_aa: CASSLRPRDEYVGRAKDTQYF; cdr3_nt: TGTGCCAGCAGCTTACGCCCTCGGGACGAATACGTCGGGAGGGCCAAGGATACGCAGTATTTT
d_call: -; j_call: TRBJ1-1; v_call: TRBV9; cdr3_aa: CASSVAAGDTEAFF; cdr3_nt: TGTGCCAGCAGCGTTGCTGCGGGGGACACTGAAGCTTTCTTT
d_call: TRBD2; j_call: TRBJ2-5; v_call: TRBV5-3; cdr3_aa: CARSHQRTRQETQYF; cdr3_nt: TGTGCCAGAAGCCACCAACGGACTAGGCAAGAGACCCAGTACTTC
d_call: -; j_call: TRBJ2-1; v_call: TRBV10-3; cdr3_aa: CAISDPMGQGQTSYNEQFF; cdr3_nt: TGTGCCATCAGTGACCCCATGGGACAAGGACAAACCTCCTACAATGAGCAGTTCTTC
d_call: -; j_call: TRBJ2-7; v_call: TRBV27; cdr3_aa: CASSSFTGEQYF; cdr3_nt: TGTGCCAGCAGTTCTTTCACAGGGGAGCAGTACTTC
d_call: -; j_call: TRBJ1-1; v_call: TRBV20-1; cdr3_aa: CSASRTEAFF; cdr3_nt: TGCAGTGCCTCCCGCACTGAAGCTTTCTTT
d_call: -; j_call: TRBJ2-7; v_call: TRBV29-1; cdr3_aa: CSVELDNVAYEQYF; cdr3_nt: TGCAGCGTTGAGCTGGACAATGTGGCCTACGAGCAGTACTTC
d_call: -; j_call: TRBJ2-5; v_call: TRBV6-5; cdr3_aa: CASSYYPSPQETQYF; cdr3_nt: TGTGCCAGCAGTTATTACCCTAGCCCTCAAGAGACCCAGTACTTC
d_call: TRBD1; j_call: TRBJ2-3; v_call: TRBV5-4; cdr3_aa: CASTPQGAKSTDTQYF; cdr3_nt: TGTGCCAGCACGCCACAGGGGGCGAAAAGCACAGATACGCAGTATTTT
d_call: TRBD1; j_call: TRBJ2-5; v_call: TRBV5-1; cdr3_aa: CASSSGQGREQYF; cdr3_nt: TGCGCCAGCAGCTCGGGACAGGGTCGGGAGCAGTACTTC
d_call: TRBD2; j_call: TRBJ2-7; v_call: TRBV7-2; cdr3_aa: CASSLRRLAGAYEQYF; cdr3_nt: TGTGCCAGCAGCTTACGCCGACTAGCTGGGGCCTACGAGCAGTACTTC
d_call: -; j_call: TRBJ1-2; v_call: TRBV6-5; cdr3_aa: CASDPGGYGYTF; cdr3_nt: TGTGCCAGCGACCCGGGGGGGTATGGCTACACCTTC
d_call: -; j_call: TRBJ2-3; v_call: TRBV9; cdr3_aa: CASSPYTRQDTQYF; cdr3_nt: TGTGCCAGCAGCCCATATACCCGACAGGATACGCAGTATTTT
d_call: -; j_call: TRBJ1-1; v_call: TRBV27; cdr3_aa: CASSVTQNTEAFF; cdr3_nt: TGTGCCAGCAGTGTAACACAGAACACTGAAGCTTTCTTT
d_call: -; j_call: TRBJ2-2; v_call: TRBV4-2; cdr3_aa: CASSPGTGNTGELFF; cdr3_nt: TGTGCCAGCAGCCCCGGTACAGGGAACACCGGGGAGCTGTTTTTT
d_call: -; j_call: TRBJ2-7; v_call: TRBV27; cdr3_aa: CASSLRGTAYEQYF; cdr3_nt: TGTGCCAGCAGTTTACGGGGGACAGCCTACGAGCAGTACTTC
d_call: -; j_call: TRBJ1-5; v_call: TRBV28; cdr3_aa: CASSLAGYSNQPQHF; cdr3_nt: TGTGCCAGCAGTTTAGCGGGGTATAGCAATCAGCCCCAGCATTTT
d_call: -; j_call: TRBJ1-4; v_call: TRBV15; cdr3_aa: CATSRDLPRKNEKLFF; cdr3_nt: TGTGCCACCAGCAGAGATCTACCCAGGAAGAATGAAAAACTGTTTTTT
d_call: -; j_call: TRBJ2-3; v_call: TRBV27; cdr3_aa: CASSGPGADTQYF; cdr3_nt: TGTGCCAGCAGTGGACCGGGGGCAGATACGCAGTATTTT
d_call: TRBD2; j_call: TRBJ2-2; v_call: TRBV6-1; cdr3_aa: CASRVAGGPAGELFF; cdr3_nt: TGTGCCAGCAGAGTAGCGGGAGGGCCGGCCGGGGAGCTGTTTTTT
d_call: TRBD1; j_call: TRBJ2-5; v_call: TRBV11-2; cdr3_aa: CASSLGVGGRETQYF; cdr3_nt: TGTGCCAGCAGCTTAGGGGTAGGGGGCCGGGAGACCCAGTACTTC
d_call: -; j_call: TRBJ2-3; v_call: TRBV12-5; cdr3_aa: CASTGRGDTQYF; cdr3_nt: TGTGCTAGTACGGGCAGAGGGGATACGCAGTATTTT
d_call: -; j_call: TRBJ1-1; v_call: TRBV11-3; cdr3_aa: CASSSPGTTEAFF; cdr3_nt: TGTGCCAGCAGCTCCCCGGGAACCACAGAAGCTTTCTTT
d_call: -; j_call: TRBJ2-7; v_call: TRBV27; cdr3_aa: CASSLYKSYEQYF; cdr3_nt: TGTGCCAGCAGTTTGTACAAGTCCTACGAGCAGTACTTC
d_call: TRBD2; j_call: TRBJ2-2; v_call: TRBV6-1; cdr3_aa: CASSEAISGAGELFF; cdr3_nt: TGTGCCAGCAGTGAAGCGATAAGCGGGGCCGGGGAGCTGTTTTTT
d_call: TRBD1; j_call: TRBJ1-2; v_call: TRBV5-1; cdr3_aa: CASSPGALQGSYGYTF; cdr3_nt: TGCGCCAGCAGCCCGGGGGCCTTACAGGGGAGCTATGGCTACACCTTC
d_call: -; j_call: TRBJ1-3; v_call: TRBV28; cdr3_aa: CASSFRGLSGNTIYF; cdr3_nt: TGTGCCAGCAGTTTCAGGGGCCTCTCTGGAAACACCATATATTTT
d_call: TRBD1; j_call: TRBJ2-7; v_call: TRBV7-9; cdr3_aa: CASSLEGQGPYEQYF; cdr3_nt: TGTGCCAGCAGCTTAGAGGGACAGGGACCGTACGAGCAGTACTTC
d_call: -; j_call: TRBJ2-1; v_call: TRBV28; cdr3_aa: CAGQGGNEQFF; cdr3_nt: TGTGCCGGCCAGGGGGGCAATGAGCAGTTCTTC
d_call: TRBD2; j_call: TRBJ2-7; v_call: TRBV5-1; cdr3_aa: CASSYSGYEQYF; cdr3_nt: TGCGCCAGCAGCTATAGCGGGTACGAGCAGTACTTC
d_call: TRBD1; j_call: TRBJ1-2; v_call: TRBV28; cdr3_aa: CASRTRQGTYGYTF; cdr3_nt: TGTGCCAGCAGGACCCGACAGGGGACCTATGGCTACACCTTC
d_call: -; j_call: TRBJ1-3; v_call: TRBV7-2; cdr3_aa: CASSFVGVEAGLSGNTIYF; cdr3_nt: TGTGCCAGCAGCTTTGTGGGTGTTGAGGCGGGCCTCTCTGGAAACACCATATATTTT
d_call: TRBD1; j_call: TRBJ2-7; v_call: TRBV7-9; cdr3_aa: CASSSGQGGYEQYF; cdr3_nt: TGTGCCAGCAGCTCGGGACAGGGGGGCTACGAGCAGTACTTC
d_call: -; j_call: TRBJ2-3; v_call: TRBV7-2; cdr3_aa: CASSLSGTDTQYF; cdr3_nt: TGTGCCAGCAGCTTATCTGGCACAGATACGCAGTATTTT
d_call: TRBD1; j_call: TRBJ1-1; v_call: TRBV11-1; cdr3_aa: CASSNGQGYDATGAFF; cdr3_nt: TGTGCCAGCAGTAACGGACAGGGCTACGATGCCACCGGAGCTTTCTTT
d_call: -; j_call: TRBJ2-3; v_call: TRBV5-1; cdr3_aa: CASSAVSGGTTDTQYF; cdr3_nt: TGCGCCAGCAGCGCCGTTTCTGGCGGGACCACAGATACGCAGTATTTT
d_call: -; j_call: TRBJ1-5; v_call: TRBV10-3; cdr3_aa: CAIAGSSNQPQHF; cdr3_nt: TGTGCCATCGCGGGAAGTAGCAATCAGCCCCAGCATTTT
d_call: TRBD1; j_call: TRBJ1-5; v_call: TRBV19; cdr3_aa: CASSYKTGVRRPQHF; cdr3_nt: TGTGCCAGTAGTTATAAGACAGGGGTTCGTCGGCCCCAGCATTTT